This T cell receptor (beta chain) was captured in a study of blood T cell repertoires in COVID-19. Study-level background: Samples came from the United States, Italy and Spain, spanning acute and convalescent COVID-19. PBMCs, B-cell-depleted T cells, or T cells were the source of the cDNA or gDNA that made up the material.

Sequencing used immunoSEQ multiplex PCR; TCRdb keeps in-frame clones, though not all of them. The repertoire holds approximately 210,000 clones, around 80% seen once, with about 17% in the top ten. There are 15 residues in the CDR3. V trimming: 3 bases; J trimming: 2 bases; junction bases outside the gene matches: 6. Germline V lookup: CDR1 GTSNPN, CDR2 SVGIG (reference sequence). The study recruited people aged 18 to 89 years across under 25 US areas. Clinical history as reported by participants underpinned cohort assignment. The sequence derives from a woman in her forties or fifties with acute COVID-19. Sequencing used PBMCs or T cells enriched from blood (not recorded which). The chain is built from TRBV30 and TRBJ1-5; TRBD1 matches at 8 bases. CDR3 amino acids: CAWRTQGAGNQPQHF. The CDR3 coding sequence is TGTGCCTGGAGGACCCAGGGGGCGGGCAATCAGCCCCAGCATTTT.